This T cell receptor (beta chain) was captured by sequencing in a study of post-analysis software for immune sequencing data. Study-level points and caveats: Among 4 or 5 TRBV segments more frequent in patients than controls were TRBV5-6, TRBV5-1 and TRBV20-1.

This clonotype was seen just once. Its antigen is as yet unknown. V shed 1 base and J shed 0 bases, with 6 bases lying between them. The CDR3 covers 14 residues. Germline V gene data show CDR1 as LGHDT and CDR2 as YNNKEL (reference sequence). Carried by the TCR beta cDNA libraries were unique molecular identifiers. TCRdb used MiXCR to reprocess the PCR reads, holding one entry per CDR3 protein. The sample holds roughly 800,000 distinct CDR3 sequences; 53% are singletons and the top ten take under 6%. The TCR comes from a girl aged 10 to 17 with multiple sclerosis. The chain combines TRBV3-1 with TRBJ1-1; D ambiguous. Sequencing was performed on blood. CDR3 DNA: TGTGCCAGCAGCCAAGCGGAGGTGAACACTGAAGCTTTCTTT. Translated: CASSQAEVNTEAFF.